These 16 T cell receptor beta chains were all obtained from the same sample, sequenced in a study of blood T cell repertoires in COVID-19. Some clones are missing from TCRdb's copy, which holds only in-frame ones; the method was immunoSEQ multiplex PCR. In the table there are a few hundred thousand clones, roughly 85% of which are singletons. Material: peripheral blood. The source is a woman aged 25 to 39 with active or convalescent COVID-19.

Comment on this clone: Its ends do not fully match the called genes, so a read error is possible. The chain combines TRBV3-1 (or the pseudogene TRBV3-2) with TRBJ1-2, with a tentative D call TRBD1 (6 bases). The CDR3 loop spans 13 amino acids. Germline V CDR1 and CDR2: LGHDT, YNNKEL (reference sequence). The CDR3 loop is CASRHQGNYVYTF. The CDR3 nucleotides are TGTGCCAGCAGGCACCAGGGGAACTATGTCTACACCTTC.

The J gene is TRBJ2-5, the V gene TRBV29-1; 13 bases are a match to TRBD2. V dropped 3 bases and J dropped 9; count of bases not matched to a gene: 10. Germline CDR1 reads SQVTM; CDR2 reads ANQGSEA. The length of the CDR3 is 15 residues. The CDR3 coding sequence is TGCAGCGTTGAGGGGGGACTAGCGGGGAGAGGGGCCCAGTACTTC. This encodes CSVEGGLAGRGAQYF.

The genes are TRBV19 and TRBJ2-5; a weak D match, TRBD2 (6 bases). V shed 3 bases and J shed 5 bases, with 16 bases lying between them. Per germline, CDR1 LNHDA and CDR2 SQIVND (reference sequence). This CDR3 spans 15 amino acids. CDR3 nucleotide sequence: TGTGCCAGTAGTATTGGCGGGACGCCTGGTGAGACCCAGTACTTC. This sequence encodes CASSIGGTPGETQYF.

This clone turned up a few times. The CDR3 reads CASSFSGQGGGTEAFF. The CDR3 bases are TGCGCCAGCAGCTTCTCCGGACAGGGAGGGGGCACTGAAGCTTTCTTT. The gene calls are TRBV5-1 and TRBJ1-1, with 8 positions matching TRBD1. Trimming cost V 2 bases and J 4 bases; bases outside gene matches: 10. Germline values: CDR1 SGHRS, CDR2 YFSETQ. This CDR3 region has 16 residues.

J is TRBJ2-5 and V is TRBV7-3, with 11 bases lining up with TRBD2. After removal of 5 bases from V and 5 bases from J, the junction contained 10 bases not matched to a gene. The CDR3 covers 16 residues. The germline V gene has CDR1 SGHTA and CDR2 FQGTGA. CDR3 DNA sequence: TGTGCCAGCAGCCGTCCCTTTAGCGGGGGGGTGGAGACCCAGTACTTC. Protein sequence: CASSRPFSGGVETQYF.

V and J are TRBV2 and TRBJ2-5; maybe TRBD2 (5 bases). The CDR3 has 13 residues. V was shortened by 7 bases and J by 1 base, with 10 bases between the two germline ends. Germline values: CDR1 SNHLY, CDR2 FYNNEI. The CDR3 DNA reads as TGTGCCAGCACGGGGTATCGCCAAGAGACCCAGTACTTC. The encoded protein is CASTGYRQETQYF.

The chain carries TRBV7-2 and TRBJ1-3; 7 bases match TRBD1. V gave up 5 bases and J gave up 0 bases; unmatched junction bases: 10. The CDR3 sequence is 17 residues long. Germline V gene sequence: CDR1 SGHTA, CDR2 FQGNSA. As DNA, the CDR3 is TGTGCCAGCAGCCCTCCCGGGACAGCCCTCTCTGGAAACACCATATATTTT. Protein sequence: CASSPPGTALSGNTIYF.

The rearrangement links TRBV2 to TRBJ2-7, with D possibly being TRBD2 (6 bases). The V gene lost 3 bases and the J gene lost 7 bases, with 10 bases spanning the gap. The germline V gene has CDR1 SNHLY and CDR2 FYNNEI. The CDR3 is made up of 12 amino acids. CDR3 nucleotide sequence: TGTGCCAGCAGTGAGGGGGGTCGTGAGCAGTACTTC. This sequence encodes CASSEGGREQYF.

This clone came up a few times. This chain uses TRBV7-2 with TRBJ1-6; D perhaps matches TRBD1 (5 bases). With 3 bases removed from V and 9 bases from J, the gap between germline ends came to 12 bases. The CDR3 consists of 14 residues. The germline V gene encodes CDR1 SGHTA and CDR2 FQGNSA. In nucleotides, the CDR3 is TGTGCCAGCAGCTTTCGGGGGGGGATTTCACCCCTCCACTTT. This sequence encodes CASSFRGGISPLHF.

The J gene is TRBJ2-1, the V gene TRBV7-9; TRBD2 matches at 10 bases. Germline CDR1 reads SEHNR; CDR2 reads FQNEAQ (reference sequence). Trimming cost V 7 bases and J 4 bases; bases outside gene matches: 13. The CDR3 sequence is 17 residues long. The CDR3 here is CASTPVVAGGHYNEQFF. As DNA, the CDR3 is TGTGCCAGCACCCCGGTGGTAGCGGGGGGACATTACAATGAGCAGTTCTTC.

This chain connects TRBV6-6 to TRBJ1-2; 8 nucleotides agree with TRBD1. After removal of 6 bases from V and 8 bases from J, the junction contained 8 bases not matched to a gene. Germline CDR1 MNHNY, CDR2 SVGAGI (reference sequence). This CDR3 region has 13 residues. Here the CDR3 DNA reads TGTGCCAGCAGCGAGGCGACAGGGGAAGGCTACACCTTC. Its protein product is CASSEATGEGYTF.

The rearrangement uses TRBV27 and TRBJ2-3, with 9 bases fitting TRBD2. The CDR3 consists of 17 residues. Germline trimming cut 8 bases from V and 2 bases from J; bases unmatched to any gene: 14. Germline V lookup: CDR1 MNHEY, CDR2 SMNVEV (reference sequence). CDR3 region: CASRHRSGGRTTDTQYF. The CDR3 bases are TGTGCCAGCCGACATCGTAGCGGGGGACGAACCACAGATACGCAGTATTTT.

This clone has a handful of counts. This chain joins TRBV7-9 and TRBJ1-1, with TRBD1 matching 9 bases. The CDR3 length is 14 residues. The germline CDR1 and CDR2 sequences are SEHNR and FQNEAQ (reference sequence). With 4 bases clipped from V and 5 bases from J, the junction kept 5 bases outside the gene matches. The CDR3 sequence: CASSYGQGFTEAFF. The CDR3 DNA is TGTGCCAGCAGCTACGGACAGGGGTTTACTGAAGCTTTCTTT.

J is TRBJ2-2 and V is TRBV7-2; D is unclear. V lost 5 bases and J lost 2, with 6 bases in between. Germline CDR1 SGHTA, CDR2 FQGNSA. The CDR3 is 13 amino acids. DNA for the CDR3: TGTGCCAGCAGCCTTAGAAACACCGGGGAGCTGTTTTTT. Its translation is CASSLRNTGELFF.

The rearrangement links TRBV19 to TRBJ1-5; D remains ambiguous. This CDR3 comprises 14 residues. Germline values: CDR1 LNHDA, CDR2 SQIVND (reference sequence). Trimming pared 6 bases from V and 4 bases from J, leaving 13 bases between. CDR3 nucleotides: TGTGCCAGTAGCTTCTCGACACTTAATCAGCCCCAGCATTTT. Protein: CASSFSTLNQPQHF.

This chain uses TRBV5-4 with TRBJ1-4, with a tentative D call TRBD1 (5 bases). Deletions cut 0 bases from V and 8 bases from J, with 14 bases between. The germline gives CDR1 SGHNT, CDR2 YYREEE (reference sequence). CDR3 length: 15 amino acids. The chain's CDR3 is CASSLAGAEGEKLFF. Written as DNA, the CDR3 is TGTGCCAGCAGCTTGGCCGGGGCGGAGGGAGAAAAACTGTTTTTT. Complete variable domain (other parts from reference TRBV5-4 and TRBJ1-4): ETGVTQSPTHLIKTRGQQVTLRCSSQSGHNTVSWYQQALGQGPQFIFQYYREEENGRGNFPPRFSGLQFPNYSSELNVNALELDDSALYLCASSLAGAEGEKLFFGSGTQLSVL.